The sequence of this T cell receptor (beta chain) was determined in a study of T cells after yellow fever vaccination. This clonotype turned up a few times. Its target is not known. Findings of the study overall: Though it reached lower strength, the secondary response hit its peak faster, day 5 versus 15. The CD4 compartment and the CD8 compartment contained a small share of clonotypes in common.

Germline-derived CDR1 and CDR2 are LGHNT and FRNRAP. V was pared by 5 bases and J by 11 bases, with 12 bases between. The length of the CDR3 is 11 residues. The authors made TCR cDNA by 5'RACE template switching, adding a universal primer site and UMIs. One entry per CDR3 protein, called by TCRdb with MiXCR from the 5' RACE reads. The sample carries around 320,000 distinct CDR3 sequences, roughly 10% recorded once. V is TRBV12-5 and J is TRBJ1-1; unclear D gene. Specimen: CD4+ T cells sorted from PBMCs, collected 45 days after the yellow fever booster vaccination. The sequence derives from a man aged 18 to 29 who received the YFV17D yellow fever vaccine. The CDR3 DNA follows: TGTGCTAGTGGTCTAGGGCAAGGGGCTTTCTTT. It codes for CASGLGQGAFF.